The sequence of this T cell receptor (beta chain) was determined in a study of CD8+ T cells in alopecia areata. Overall study context: Treated patients received oral tofacitinib, 5 to 10 mg twice daily.

The sequencing template was cDNA reverse transcribed from extracted RNA. The table came from immunoSEQ multiplex PCR; TCRdb's copy has only in-frame clones and leaves some out. This table has 150,000 to 200,000 clones, around 60% appearing once. Study-wide results and limits: Alphabeta T cells residing in normal skin are also sequenced in scalp samples. Clonality in lesional scalp, especially alopecia totalis/universalis, exceeded that of normal scalp.

The germline CDR1 and CDR2 sequences are SGHRS and YFSETQ. There are 15 residues in the CDR3. The germline V and J ends were trimmed by 4 bases and 1 base, with 14 bases remaining between them. Lesional scalp punch biopsies and peripheral blood came from alopecia areata patients. This clone was seen more than once but under ten times. Its cognate antigen is unknown. The chain couples TRBV5-1 to TRBJ2-5; D not resolved. The sample was CD4+ T cells sorted from blood, taken at week 0. This receptor was taken from a human donor with alopecia areata. In DNA form, the CDR3 reads TGCGCCAGCAGCCCCGCCTTCGGCGTCCAAGAGACCCAGTACTTC. Translation: CASSPAFGVQETQYF. The full variable domain, with the rest looked up from reference TRBV5-1 and TRBJ2-5, is KAGVTQTPRYLIKTRGQQVTLSCSPISGHRSVSWYQQTPGQGLQFLFEYFSETQRNKGNFPGRFSGRQFSNSRSEMNVSTLELGDSALYLCASSPAFGVQETQYFGPGTRLLVL.